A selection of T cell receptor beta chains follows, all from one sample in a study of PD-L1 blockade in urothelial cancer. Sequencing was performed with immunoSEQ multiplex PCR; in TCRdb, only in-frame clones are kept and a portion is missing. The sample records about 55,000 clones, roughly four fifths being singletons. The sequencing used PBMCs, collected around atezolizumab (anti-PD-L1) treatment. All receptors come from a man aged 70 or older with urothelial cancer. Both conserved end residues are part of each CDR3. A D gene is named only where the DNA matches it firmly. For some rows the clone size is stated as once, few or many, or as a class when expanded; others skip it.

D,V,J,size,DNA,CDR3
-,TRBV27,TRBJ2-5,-,TGTGCCAGCACCTTAAGGTCTTTTAAGGGGGCGCGGGGAGAGACCCAGTACTTC,CASTLRSFKGARGETQYF
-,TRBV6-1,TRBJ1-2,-,TGTGCCAGCAGTTATGAGATTAACTATGGCTACACCTTC,CASSYEINYGYTF
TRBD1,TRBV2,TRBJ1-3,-,TGTGCCAGCAGCCACAGGGGATCTGGAAACACCATATATTTT,CASSHRGSGNTIYF
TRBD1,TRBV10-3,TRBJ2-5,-,TGTGCCATCAGCCCCGGGACAGGACAAGAGACCCAGTACTTC,CAISPGTGQETQYF
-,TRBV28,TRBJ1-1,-,TGTGCCAGCAGCCTTACAGGGATAGGGACTGAAGCTTTCTTT,CASSLTGIGTEAFF
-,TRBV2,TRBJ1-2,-,TGTGCCAGCAGTGAATTGGCTGCGGCAGAAGCTAACTATGGCTACACCTTC,CASSELAAAEANYGYTF
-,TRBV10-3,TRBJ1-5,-,TGTGCCATCGGTCAGGACGGGGATCGCAATCAGCCCCAGCATTTT,CAIGQDGDRNQPQHF
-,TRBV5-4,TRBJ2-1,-,TGTGCCAGCAGCTTGGAATATACTAGCTTCTTGGGTGAGCAGTTCTTC,CASSLEYTSFLGEQFF
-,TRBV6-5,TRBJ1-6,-,TGTGCCAGCAAAGGCGGGGGAGATTCACCCCTCCACTTT,CASKGGGDSPLHF
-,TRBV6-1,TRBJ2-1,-,TGTGCCAGCAGTGAATACGGGGGTGAGCAGTTCTTC,CASSEYGGEQFF
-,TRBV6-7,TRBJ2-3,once,TGTGCCAGCAGTTACTCAGACTATATCACAGATACGCAGTATTTT,CASSYSDYITDTQYF
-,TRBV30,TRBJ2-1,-,TGTGCCTGGAGCGTGAACTACGCCGTGGCCTACAATGAGCAGTTCTTC,CAWSVNYAVAYNEQFF
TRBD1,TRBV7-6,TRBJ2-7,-,TGTGCCAGCAGCTTAGTAAGGGGGCGCGAGCAGTACTTC,CASSLVRGREQYF
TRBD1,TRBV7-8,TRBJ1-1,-,TGTGCCAGCAGTTCACGACAGGGGTTGGGGACTGAAGCTTTCTTT,CASSSRQGLGTEAFF
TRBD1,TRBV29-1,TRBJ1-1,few,TGCAGCGTTCAACAGGGGGCCTCTGAAGCTTTCTTT,CSVQQGASEAFF
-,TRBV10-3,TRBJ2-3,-,TGTGCCATCAGTGAGTCGTCGGGCAGGGTAGCAGATACGCAGTATTTT,CAISESSGRVADTQYF
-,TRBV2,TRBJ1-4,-,TGTGCCAGCAGTGCGACAGGAGTTGGTAATGAAAAACTGTTTTTT,CASSATGVGNEKLFF
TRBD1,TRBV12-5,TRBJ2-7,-,TGTGCTAGTGGTTTGGTACGTGGGGAAAGTCAGGGGGCAATTAGCGAGCAGTACTTC,CASGLVRGESQGAISEQYF
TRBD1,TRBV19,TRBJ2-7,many,TGTGCCAGTAGCCGGGACAGGGGGAACTACGAGCAGTACTTC,CASSRDRGNYEQYF
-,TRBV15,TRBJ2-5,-,TGTGCCACCAGCAGAGCCGGGAGAGAGACCCAGTACTTC,CATSRAGRETQYF
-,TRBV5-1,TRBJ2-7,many,TGCGCCAGCAGCTTGGTTTCCTTCGGGAGCTACGAGCAGTACTTC,CASSLVSFGSYEQYF
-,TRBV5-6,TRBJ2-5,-,TGTGCCAGCAGACCATATTTTTCGCGGTCGGAGGGTGGGACCCAGTACTTC,CASRPYFSRSEGGTQYF
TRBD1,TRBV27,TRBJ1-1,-,TGTGCCAGCAGTGGAGGACAGGGGGCGTTTCGGAACACTGAAGCTTTCTTT,CASSGGQGAFRNTEAFF
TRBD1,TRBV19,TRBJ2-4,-,TGTGCCAGTAGTACCAGGACAGGGATAGACGAGCAGGGAAACATTCAGTACTTC,CASSTRTGIDEQGNIQYF
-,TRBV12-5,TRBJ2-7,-,TGTGCTAGTGGTTCACGCCCCCTCAGGGACGAGCAGTACTTC,CASGSRPLRDEQYF
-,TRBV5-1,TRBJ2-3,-,TGCGCCAGCAGCTGGACCGGGGATACAGATACGCAGTATTTT,CASSWTGDTDTQYF
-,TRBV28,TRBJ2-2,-,TGTGCCAGCTGGGGTGGTGGGGCCGACACCGGGGAGCTGTTTTTT,CASWGGGADTGELFF
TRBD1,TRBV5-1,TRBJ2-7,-,TGCGCCAGCAGCTTGGCCGGGACAGGGGCCCACTACGAGCAGTACTTC,CASSLAGTGAHYEQYF
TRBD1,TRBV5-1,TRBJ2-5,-,TGCGCCAGCAGCACAGGGGGCCGGGAGACCCAGTACTTC,CASSTGGRETQYF
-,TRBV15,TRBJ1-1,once,TGTGCCACCAGCAGAGAACAGATAACTGAAGCTTTCTTT,CATSREQITEAFF
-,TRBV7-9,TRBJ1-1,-,TGTGCCAGCAGCCTCACAGGAGACACTGAAGCTTTCTTT,CASSLTGDTEAFF
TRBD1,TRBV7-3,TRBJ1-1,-,TGTGCCAGCAGGGAGACAGGGGGGACCACTGAAGCTTTCTTT,CASRETGGTTEAFF
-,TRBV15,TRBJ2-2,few,TGTGCCACCAGCAGAGGACAGGGGAGGGACACCGGGGAGCTGTTTTTT,CATSRGQGRDTGELFF
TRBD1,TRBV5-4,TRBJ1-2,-,TGTGCCAGCAGCAGGGACAGGGTGTTTCTGGGCTACACCTTC,CASSRDRVFLGYTF
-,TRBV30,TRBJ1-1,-,TGTGCCTGGAGTGTACGTGTCGGCACTGAAGCTTTCTTT,CAWSVRVGTEAFF
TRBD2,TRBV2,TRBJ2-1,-,TGTGCCAGCAGGGGACTAGACGGTGAGCAGTTCTTC,CASRGLDGEQFF
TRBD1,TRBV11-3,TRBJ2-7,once,TGTGCCAGCAGCTTGCAGGGGGCAGTCGAGCAGTACTTC,CASSLQGAVEQYF
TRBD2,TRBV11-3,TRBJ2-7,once,TGTGCCAGCAGCCCTGAGGGAGGGGCTTGGTGGAACGAGCAGTACTTC,CASSPEGGAWWNEQYF
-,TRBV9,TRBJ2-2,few,TGTGCCAGCAGCGTAGACAGGACCGGGGAGCTGTTTTTT,CASSVDRTGELFF
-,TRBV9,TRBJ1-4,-,TGTGCCAGCAGCGTAGGGGCAGTTAATGAAAAACTGTTTTTT,CASSVGAVNEKLFF
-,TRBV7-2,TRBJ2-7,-,TGTGCCAGCAGCGCGCCTGGACTCGCGGGTCTCTACGAGCAGTACTTC,CASSAPGLAGLYEQYF
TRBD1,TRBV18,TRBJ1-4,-,TGTGCCAGCTCCAGTACGGGACAGGGGAATGAAAAACTGTTTTTT,CASSSTGQGNEKLFF
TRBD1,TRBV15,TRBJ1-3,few,TGTGCCACCAGCAGGGACAGGGGAAACACCATATATTTT,CATSRDRGNTIYF
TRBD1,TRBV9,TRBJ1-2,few,TGTGCCAGCAGCCTTCGACAGGGGGCCTACTATGGCTACACCTTC,CASSLRQGAYYGYTF
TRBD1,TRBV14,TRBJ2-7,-,TGTGCCAGCAGCCTCGGGACAGCCGAGCAGTACTTC,CASSLGTAEQYF
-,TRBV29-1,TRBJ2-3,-,TGCAGCGTTGAAGACAGGGGTATAAGCACAGATACGCAGTATTTT,CSVEDRGISTDTQYF
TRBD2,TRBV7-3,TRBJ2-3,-,TGTGCCAGCAGCCAGGGAGGGGCGGGGACTACGCAGTATTTT,CASSQGGAGTTQYF
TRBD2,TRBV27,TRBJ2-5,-,TGTGCCAGCAGTGTAACACGGGGGGGCGGGGAGACCCAGTACTTC,CASSVTRGGGETQYF
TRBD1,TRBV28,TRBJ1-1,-,TGTGCCAGCAGTCTTCGACAGGGAGGAACTGAAGCTTTCTTT,CASSLRQGGTEAFF
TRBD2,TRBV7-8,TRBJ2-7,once,TGTGCCAGCAGCTTAGAAAGCCTAGCGGGAGTCGGCGAGCAGTACTTC,CASSLESLAGVGEQYF
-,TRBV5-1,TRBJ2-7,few,TGCGCCAGCAGCTTGGTTCCCGACTCATCCTACGAGCAGTACTTC,CASSLVPDSSYEQYF
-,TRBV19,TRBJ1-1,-,TGTGCCAGTAGTATCTCCAGAACGATGAACACTGAAGCTTTCTTT,CASSISRTMNTEAFF
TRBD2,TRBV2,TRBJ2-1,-,TGTGCCAGCAGGGGCCGGGCGGGGGGCCGATACAATGAGCAGTTCTTC,CASRGRAGGRYNEQFF